These T cell receptor beta chains were read from a single sample in a study of brain T cells in children with intractable seizures. Only in-frame clones appear in the TCRdb table, and some are missing; sequencing was by immunoSEQ multiplex PCR. The sample consists of about 7,400 clones, around 69% of them appearing once. Source: resected brain tissue, taken at surgery. Source of these receptors: a boy younger than two with tuberous sclerosis and intractable seizures. Both conserved end residues are part of each CDR3. Each record gives: V gene, CDR3 protein.

v_call: TRBV7-2; cdr3_aa: CASSPGTSGKTQYF
v_call: TRBV2; cdr3_aa: CASSAQGGYNQPQHF
v_call: TRBV19; cdr3_aa: CASNPRGSGEAFF
v_call: TRBV3-1/TRBV3-2; cdr3_aa: CASSQDLRGQETQYF
v_call: TRBV29-1; cdr3_aa: CSVESGLAGGYPYNEQFF
v_call: TRBV15; cdr3_aa: CATSREGGGAYEQYF
v_call: TRBV9; cdr3_aa: CASSVPTSGYTDTQYF
v_call: TRBV14; cdr3_aa: CASSQAKEGPTIREKLFF
v_call: TRBV30; cdr3_aa: CAWSWRETQYF
v_call: TRBV7-9; cdr3_aa: CASSFTFSRLAGVTGELFF
v_call: TRBV2; cdr3_aa: CASSDRVGWGYTF
v_call: TRBV2; cdr3_aa: CASSGPGKRPLHF
v_call: TRBV4-1; cdr3_aa: CASSQDFGQGYTEAFF
v_call: TRBV2; cdr3_aa: CASSGDRGWPNEKLFF
v_call: TRBV19; cdr3_aa: CASSIDHQRAYEQYF
v_call: TRBV15; cdr3_aa: CATSTEGASNEQFF
v_call: TRBV6-5; cdr3_aa: CASILLGRQFF
v_call: TRBV7-2; cdr3_aa: CASSSRGGDRGREQYF
v_call: TRBV6-2/TRBV6-3; cdr3_aa: CASSYLKDFAYEQYF
v_call: TRBV19; cdr3_aa: CASSRGIPGLISYNEQFF
v_call: TRBV6-2/TRBV6-3; cdr3_aa: CASSSGQRNTEAFF
v_call: TRBV2; cdr3_aa: CARTRQKNTEAFF
v_call: TRBV7-9; cdr3_aa: CASSRTGSLEEQYF
v_call: TRBV29-1; cdr3_aa: CSVSPPDDNEQFF
v_call: TRBV5-4; cdr3_aa: CASSLPGLDYVEQYF
v_call: TRBV6-5; cdr3_aa: CASSYQGQHYEQYF
v_call: TRBV30; cdr3_aa: CAWSVSRVSVGTEAFF
v_call: TRBV3-1/TRBV3-2; cdr3_aa: CASSQALGVSYEQYF
v_call: TRBV27; cdr3_aa: CASRTRGHTEAFF
v_call: TRBV29-1; cdr3_aa: CSVLLESLNEQFF
v_call: TRBV6-6; cdr3_aa: CAIKTLGTAGETQYF
v_call: TRBV6-1; cdr3_aa: CASSVFYADSPTNNEKLFF
v_call: TRBV6-5; cdr3_aa: CASKLSGATDTQYF
v_call: TRBV29-1; cdr3_aa: CSVEQGVFMEQYF
v_call: TRBV9; cdr3_aa: CASSGGAEANTGELFF
v_call: TRBV6-6; cdr3_aa: CAIRTGVQYEQYF
v_call: TRBV6-6; cdr3_aa: CASNYNEQFF
v_call: TRBV6-6; cdr3_aa: CAILQIRSGGRYGYTF
v_call: TRBV2; cdr3_aa: CASPTKTEHYGYTF
v_call: TRBV2; cdr3_aa: CANDIGEKLFF
v_call: TRBV19; cdr3_aa: CASSIRGSHTDTQYF
v_call: TRBV3-1/TRBV3-2; cdr3_aa: CASSQGQGALYGYTF
v_call: TRBV10-3; cdr3_aa: CAISGTGAPYNEQFF
v_call: TRBV4-1; cdr3_aa: CASSHWDREQETQYF
v_call: TRBV5-1; cdr3_aa: CASRLTTGANVLTF
v_call: TRBV27; cdr3_aa: CASSLSLDGGYTF
v_call: TRBV11-3; cdr3_aa: CASSSADREGDTQYF
v_call: TRBV5-4; cdr3_aa: CASSSLAGGSYEQYF
v_call: TRBV6-6; cdr3_aa: CATRTHYGYTF
v_call: TRBV5-4; cdr3_aa: CASSLIGPAGNEQFF
v_call: TRBV12-1; cdr3_aa: CASSLPLTGTVRLTDTQYF
v_call: TRBV21-1; cdr3_aa: CASSKATYRGTYGYTF
v_call: TRBV6-1; cdr3_aa: CALLGGTGELFF
v_call: TRBV9; cdr3_aa: CASSVGQGAYEQYF
v_call: TRBV12-5; cdr3_aa: CASGLGLTGWDQPQHF
v_call: TRBV5-1; cdr3_aa: CASRVGTAYEQYF
v_call: TRBV4-1; cdr3_aa: CASSQDSGGFTEAFF
v_call: TRBV19; cdr3_aa: CGLKAGGDGYTF
v_call: TRBV5-1; cdr3_aa: CASSPQGGTEAFF